A single sample gave rise to the 21 T cell receptor beta chains below, sequenced in a study of molecular identifiers for immune sequencing clone quantification. MiXCR, run by TCRdb on the PCR reads, gives a single entry per CDR3 protein. The repertoire includes more than 450,000 distinct CDR3 sequences, about a fifth of them detected once, and 0.7% to 0.95% sits in the top ten. What was sequenced was naive CD8+ T cells from blood, with Jurkat cell RNA spiked in. Subset noted: FACS-sorted CD8+CD4-CCR7+CD45RA+ naive T cells. These TCRs come from a human donor in good health. Some libraries in this study had Jurkat cell RNA spiked in.

Notes on this clonotype: The CDR3 ends on some other residue instead of the conserved phenylalanine or tryptophan, so this is likely a read error. This sequence joins TRBV28 and TRBJ2-7; no clear D gene. The V gene lost 2 bases and the J gene lost 3 bases, with 5 bases spanning the gap. Germline CDR1 is MDHEN and CDR2 is SYDVKM. The CDR3 is 12 amino acids. The CDR3 is CASSLGDYEQYL. For the CDR3, the DNA is TGTGCCAGCAGTTTAGGGGACTACGAGCAGTACCTC.

A note on this clonotype: A much larger clonotype is one base distant, so this may be a read error. The chain joins TRBV7-9 to TRBJ2-3; 11 positions agree with TRBD2. Unmatched junction bases numbered 10, after V lost 5 bases and J lost 6 bases. Germline values: CDR1 SEHNR, CDR2 FQNEAQ (reference sequence). This CDR3 spans 16 amino acids. The CDR3 DNA reads TGTGCCAGCAGCCCACCTAGCGGGGGGCCCTGGGATACGCAGTATTTT. Translating gives CASSPPSGGPWDTQYF.

This chain joins TRBV5-5 and TRBJ1-1; a weak D match, TRBD1 (6 bases). CDR3 length: 15 amino acids. Germline V gene sequence: CDR1 SGHKS, CDR2 YYEKEE (reference sequence). The V gene lost 4 bases and the J gene lost 2 bases, with 15 bases spanning the gap. CDR3 region: CASSPIGTLNTEAFF. CDR3 sequence (DNA): TGTGCCAGCAGCCCAATCGGGACATTAAACACTGAAGCTTTCTTT.

This clonotype was counted at least ten times. This chain uses TRBV29-1 with TRBJ2-3, with 9 bases lining up with TRBD2. V lost 7 bases, J lost 3 bases, and 5 bases stayed unmatched. The CDR3 sequence is 13 residues long. CDR1 and CDR2 from the germline V gene are SQVTM and ANQGSEA. The CDR3: CSASGEMTDTQYF. The CDR3 coding sequence is TGCAGCGCTAGCGGGGAAATGACAGATACGCAGTATTTT.

This clonotype appeared a few times. This chain connects TRBV12-3 or TRBV12-4 to TRBJ1-1, with a tentative D call TRBD1 (5 bases). The V and J ends lost 0 bases and 4 bases respectively, with 9 bases between them. The CDR3 length is 14 residues. The CDR3 here is CASSLAGTGTEAFF. DNA of the CDR3: TGTGCCAGCAGTTTAGCAGGGACGGGCACTGAAGCTTTCTTT.

This chain joins TRBV29-1 and TRBJ1-1; 11 bases line up with TRBD1. Germline trimming cut 8 bases from V and 11 bases from J; bases unmatched to any gene: 16. There are 14 residues in the CDR3. Germline assignment: CDR1 SQVTM and CDR2 ANQGSEA. CDR3 sequence (DNA): TGCAGCACTCAAACCGGGACAGGGGGACTGGGTGCTTTCTTT. Its protein product is CSTQTGTGGLGAFF.

On this clonotype itself: An end of the junction differs from the germline gene, which may be a read error. This chain links TRBV12-3 or TRBV12-4 with TRBJ2-7; D gene ambiguous. The CDR3 extends over 14 amino acids. The CDR3 loop reads CASTPSSGFDEHYF. The CDR3 DNA is TGTGCCAGCACTCCCTCTTCGGGTTTCGACGAGCATTACTTC.

This clonotype was seen only a few times. The chain recombines TRBV27 with TRBJ1-5; D ambiguous. In germline, CDR1 is MNHEY, CDR2 SMNVEV (reference sequence). The CDR3 has 15 amino acids. V lost 4 bases and J 6 bases, leaving 16 bases between the germline ends. CDR3 coding DNA: TGTGCCAGCAGTTCTCTGGGCCCCGGATCTCAGCCCCAGCATTTT. Translated: CASSSLGPGSQPQHF.

Of note for this clonotype: A much larger clone differs from this one at a single base, so this may be a read error. The CDR3: CASSLTGTISPLHF. In DNA, the CDR3 is TGTGCCAGCAGCCTCACAGGGACAATTTCACCCCTCCACTTT. This rearrangement joins TRBV14 to TRBJ1-6; the D gene is possibly TRBD1 (6 bases). V was pared by 4 bases and J by 9 bases, with 13 bases between. The CDR3 totals 14 residues. Per germline, CDR1 SGHDN and CDR2 FVKESK.

The chain employs TRBV6-2 or TRBV6-3 and TRBJ2-7; TRBD2 agrees at 10 bases. CDR1 and CDR2 (germline): MNHEY, SVGEGT. J gave up 0 bases and V 6 bases, and 8 bases lay outside the gene matches. The CDR3 is 16 residues long. CDR3 protein: CASSQDGLAASYEQYF. The CDR3 coding sequence is TGTGCCAGCAGCCAGGACGGACTAGCGGCCTCCTACGAGCAGTACTTC.

This clonotype was observed at least ten times. The chain couples TRBV7-9 to TRBJ2-7, with a weak D call TRBD2 (6 bases). CDR1 is SEHNR, CDR2 FQNEAQ, per germline (reference sequence). V lost 0 bases and J lost 5, with 11 bases in between. This CDR3 contains 14 residues. The CDR3 is CASSLAPGEDEQYF. In DNA form, the CDR3 reads TGTGCCAGCAGCTTAGCGCCCGGGGAGGACGAGCAGTACTTC.

This clonotype has ten or more counts. J is TRBJ1-1 and V is TRBV5-1; D call uncertain. Germline-derived CDR1 and CDR2 are SGHRS and YFSETQ. V shed 0 bases and J shed 7 bases, with 10 bases lying between them. This CDR3 is built from 13 residues. CDR3 region: CASSLAMDGEAFF. Here the CDR3 DNA reads TGCGCCAGCAGCTTGGCGATGGACGGTGAAGCTTTCTTT.

The V and J genes are TRBV4-3 and TRBJ2-3; D gene unclear. V was clipped by 0 bases and J by 0 bases, with 16 bases between them. This CDR3 contains 18 residues. Germline loops: CDR1 LGHNA, CDR2 YSLEER. CDR3 in DNA: TGCGCCAGCAGCCAAGACCCCTCCCGGGTTTATAGCACAGATACGCAGTATTTT. This codes for CASSQDPSRVYSTDTQYF.

This clonotype was picked up many times. The V gene is TRBV29-1, the J gene TRBJ2-3; D ambiguous. The CDR3 consists of 12 residues. Germline V gene sequence: CDR1 SQVTM, CDR2 ANQGSEA. Trimming cost V 0 bases and J 3 bases, with 4 bases left between them. In nucleotides, the CDR3 is TGCAGCGTTGAAGAACAGACAGATACGCAGTATTTT. It specifies CSVEEQTDTQYF.

This clonotype was counted only a few times. The V call is TRBV19, the J call TRBJ1-5, with D perhaps matching TRBD1 (5 bases). The CDR3 is 16 amino acids. Germline-derived CDR1 and CDR2 are LNHDA and SQIVND (reference sequence). The V end lost 4 bases, the J end lost 5 bases, and 18 bases lay between the germline ends. In DNA form, the CDR3 reads TGTGCCAGTAGTACGGTTTCTAGGGGTTACGATCAGCCCCAGCATTTT. Translation: CASSTVSRGYDQPQHF.

Many counts were recorded for this clonotype. The genes are TRBV5-5 and TRBJ2-5, with 12 positions matching TRBD2. This CDR3 is built from 15 residues. V shed 3 bases, J shed 5 bases, and the junction held 5 bases outside the gene matches. CDR1 SGHKS and CDR2 YYEKEE come from the germline V gene (reference sequence). As DNA, the CDR3 is TGTGCCAGCAGCTCCGGACTAGCGGGGTTGGAGACCCAGTACTTC. Its translation: CASSSGLAGLETQYF.

The V gene is TRBV25-1, the J gene TRBJ2-3, with 8 bases that match TRBD2. The length of the CDR3 is 15 residues. From germline, CDR1 is MGHDK and CDR2 SYGVNS. V lost 3 bases, J lost 1 base, and 3 bases stayed unmatched. The CDR3 protein is CASSDLRGGTDTQYF. In nucleotides, the CDR3 is TGTGCCAGCAGTGATTTGCGGGGGGGCACAGATACGCAGTATTTT.

This clonotype was observed a few times. The chain carries TRBV6-2 or TRBV6-3 and TRBJ2-7, with 9 bases lining up with TRBD2. The CDR3 length is 17 residues. The V and J ends lost 7 bases and 0 bases, in that order; junction bases with no gene match: 13. Germline CDR1 MNHEY, CDR2 SVGEGT. The CDR3 nucleotides are TGTGCCAGCAATACCCCTCTGACTAGCGGCCACTCCTACGAGCAGTACTTC. Amino acids: CASNTPLTSGHSYEQYF.

This clonotype was seen only a few times. The rearrangement joins TRBV29-1 to TRBJ1-2; 9 bases line up with TRBD1. This CDR3 has 17 residues. V shed 4 bases, J shed 1 base, and the junction held 13 bases outside the gene matches. CDR1 and CDR2 (germline): SQVTM, ANQGSEA. CDR3 in amino acids: CSVVGGTGTRFNYGYTF. The CDR3 DNA is TGCAGCGTTGTGGGGGGGACAGGGACACGATTTAACTATGGCTACACCTTC. The full variable domain, its missing parts supplied by reference TRBV29-1 and TRBJ1-2, is SAVISQKPSRDICQRGTSLTIQCQVDSQVTMMFWYRQQPGQSLTLIATANQGSEATYESGFVIDKFPISRPNLTFSTLTVSNMSPEDSSIYLCSVVGGTGTRFNYGYTFGSGTRLTVV.

Details on this clonotype: One junction end does not reproduce the germline sequence, and a read error may be involved. The rearrangement joins TRBV6-2 or TRBV6-3 to TRBJ2-1; D uncertain. The CDR3 sequence is 13 residues long. Looked up from germline, CDR1 is MNHEY and CDR2 is SVGEGT. The CDR3 protein is CASGYTPINEQFF. The DNA for the CDR3 is TGTGCCAGCGGTTACACCCCTATTAATGAGCAGTTCTTC.

Concerning this clonotype itself: A read error may be the cause here, since a much bigger clone is one base away. The rearrangement uses TRBV6-5 and TRBJ2-1; D call uncertain. The CDR3 has 13 residues. Trimming pared 2 bases from V and 12 bases from J, leaving 14 bases between. Germline assignment: CDR1 MNHEY and CDR2 SVGAGI. CDR3: CASSYMGYSGQFF. Written as DNA, the CDR3 is TGTGCCAGCAGTTACATGGGGTACAGTGGGCAGTTCTTC.